These 19 T cell receptor beta chains came from one sample sequenced in a study of post-analysis software for immune sequencing data. Unique molecular identifiers had been added to the TCR beta cDNA libraries. TCRdb itself ran the PCR reads through MiXCR, one entry per CDR3 protein. The data show hundreds of thousands of distinct CDR3 sequences, roughly 27% seen once. Their target antigens are unknown. Study-level findings and limits: Elevated frequency relative to controls characterized four or five TRBV segments in patients, TRBV5-6, TRBV5-1 and TRBV20-1 among them.

Sequences were obtained from blood. The receptor set was obtained from a girl aged 5-17 years with multiple sclerosis.

The J gene is TRBJ2-7, the V gene TRBV20-1, with 9 bases fitting TRBD1. The CDR3 contains 11 residues. Germline V gene lookup returns CDR1 DFQATT and CDR2 SNEGSKA (reference sequence). Germline trimming cut 5 bases from V and 5 bases from J; bases unmatched to any gene: 1. DNA of the CDR3: TGCAGTGCTGGGACAGGGAACGAGCAGTACTTC. Encoded protein: CSAGTGNEQYF.

Only a few counts were recorded for this clonotype. The gene calls are TRBV20-1 and TRBJ2-1; D gene unclear. V was trimmed by 1 base and J by 0 bases, leaving 10 bases between them. The CDR3 runs to 15 residues. CDR1 is DFQATT, CDR2 SNEGSKA, per germline (reference sequence). The CDR3 sequence: CSARGAVSSYNEQFF. In DNA, the CDR3 is TGCAGTGCTAGAGGGGCGGTTAGCTCCTACAATGAGCAGTTCTTC.

The chain combines TRBV20-1 with TRBJ1-2, with D unclear. V lost 5 bases to trimming and J lost 6 bases, with 16 bases between them. CDR1 and CDR2 from the germline V gene are DFQATT and SNEGSKA (reference sequence). CDR3 size: 13 residues. CDR3 residues: CSAGLGPGDGYTF. The CDR3 DNA follows: TGCAGTGCTGGCCTGGGCCCTGGGGATGGCTACACCTTC.

In its sample, this clonotype was seen once. The chain combines TRBV7-2 with TRBJ2-1; 12 bases agree with TRBD2. Germline V CDR1 and CDR2: SGHTA, FQGNSA. The CDR3 sequence is 19 residues long. V dropped 4 bases and J dropped 7; count of bases not matched to a gene: 17. The CDR3 DNA reads TGTGCCAGCAGCTCCCAATACCCTAGCGGGAGGGAACGACTAAATGAGCAGTTCTTC. Its protein is CASSSQYPSGRERLNEQFF.

The V call is TRBV5-1, the J call TRBJ2-6, with 7 bases matching TRBD1. CDR3 size: 16 residues. The trim removed 4 bases at V and 4 bases at J, leaving 8 bases unmatched. Germline-derived CDR1 and CDR2 are SGHRS and YFSETQ. CDR3 sequence (DNA): TGCGCCAGCAGCCTAAAGACAGGGAACGGGGCCAACGTCCTGACTTTC. Its protein is CASSLKTGNGANVLTF. Full variable domain (missing parts from reference TRBV5-1 and TRBJ2-6): KAGVTQTPRYLIKTRGQQVTLSCSPISGHRSVSWYQQTPGQGLQFLFEYFSETQRNKGNFPGRFSGRQFSNSRSEMNVSTLELGDSALYLCASSLKTGNGANVLTFGAGSRLTVL.

This clonotype was counted once. The J gene is TRBJ1-5, the V gene TRBV5-5, with a possible D match to TRBD1 (6 bases). V dropped 0 bases and J dropped 5 bases, with 12 bases sitting between them. Per the germline V gene, CDR1 is SGHKS and CDR2 is YYEKEE (reference sequence). CDR3 size: 15 residues. Written as DNA, the CDR3 is TGTGCCAGCAGCTTGGAGCGGGACATAGATCAGCCCCAGCATTTT. It translates to CASSLERDIDQPQHF.

The gene calls are TRBV29-1 and TRBJ2-6, with 11 nucleotides matching TRBD2. From germline, CDR1 is SQVTM and CDR2 ANQGSEA. Germline trimming cut 0 bases from V and 0 bases from J; bases unmatched to any gene: 7. This CDR3 has 19 residues. Here the CDR3 reads CSVEDSGLAGGSGANVLTF. Written as DNA, the CDR3 is TGCAGCGTTGAAGATAGTGGGCTAGCGGGAGGCTCTGGGGCCAACGTCCTGACTTTC.

This clonotype has more than one count but fewer than ten. V usage is TRBV7-9 and J usage is TRBJ2-7; D not certain. V was shortened by 3 bases and J by 0 bases, with 15 bases between the two germline ends. Germline values: CDR1 SEHNR, CDR2 FQNEAQ (reference sequence). The CDR3 sequence is 16 residues long. CDR3 sequence: CASSFSRQTGSYEQYF. The CDR3 region has the DNA TGTGCCAGCAGCTTCTCACGCCAGACGGGCTCCTACGAGCAGTACTTC.

This clonotype was seen more than once but under ten times. The chain is built from TRBV7-2 and TRBJ1-2, with D possibly TRBD1 on 5 matching bases. The CDR3 has 15 residues. Germline V gene sequence: CDR1 SGHTA, CDR2 FQGNSA. V dropped 3 bases and J dropped 4 bases, with 15 bases sitting between them. CDR3 nucleotide sequence: TGTGCCAGCAGCTTCGGGGGAGAAGGAGCCTATGGCTACACCTTC. Translating gives CASSFGGEGAYGYTF.

The chain is built from TRBV28 and TRBJ2-4, with D possibly called TRBD1 or TRBD2 (5 bases each). This CDR3 region has 15 residues. Between the trimmed V and J ends, which lost 5 bases and 8 bases, there was a span of 19 bases. Per germline, CDR1 MDHEN and CDR2 SYDVKM. Here the CDR3 DNA reads TGTGCCAGCAGTCTAGTGGGGACGGGTGCAGACATTCAGTACTTC. Protein sequence: CASSLVGTGADIQYF.

The rearrangement links TRBV24-1 to TRBJ1-2; the D is unclear. V was trimmed by 6 bases and J by 5 bases, leaving 9 bases between them. CDR3 length equals 12 residues. Looked up from germline, CDR1 is KGHDR and CDR2 is SFDVKD. The CDR3 spells CATSQGMYGYTF. The CDR3 DNA is TGTGCCACCAGTCAAGGGATGTATGGCTACACCTTC.

This chain joins TRBV29-1 and TRBJ1-1; D might be TRBD1 (5 bases). The CDR3 length is 11 residues. Germline CDR1 reads SQVTM; CDR2 reads ANQGSEA. Trimming left V 7 bases short and J 5 bases short, with 11 bases between. CDR3 sequence reads: CSGRGGTEAFF. The CDR3 DNA follows: TGCAGCGGCCGGGGGGGGACTGAAGCTTTCTTT.

This clonotype was observed once. The chain carries TRBV5-1 and TRBJ2-5, with D maybe TRBD2 (6 bases). V dropped 4 bases and J dropped 7 bases, with 14 bases sitting between them. Germline values: CDR1 SGHRS, CDR2 YFSETQ. The CDR3 contains 13 residues. The CDR3, as DNA: TGCGCCAGCAGCCGCGGGACGGATGGGACCCAGTACTTC. This sequence encodes CASSRGTDGTQYF.

The gene calls are TRBV28 and TRBJ2-5; D is ambiguous. The CDR3 has 15 residues. Germline CDR1 and CDR2: MDHEN and SYDVKM. With 5 bases removed from V and 5 bases from J, the gap between germline ends came to 18 bases. CDR3 region: CASSPQTQAAETQYF. The CDR3 DNA reads TGTGCCAGCAGTCCCCAGACCCAGGCCGCGGAGACCCAGTACTTC.

The chain is built from TRBV7-2 and TRBJ2-5; 8 bases fit TRBD2. CDR1 SGHTA and CDR2 FQGNSA come from the germline V gene. V gave up 5 bases and J gave up 4 bases; unmatched junction bases: 9. CDR3 length: 15 residues. The CDR3 region has the DNA TGTGCCAGCAGCCCAAGCCGTAGCGGGACAGAGACCCAGTACTTC. It specifies CASSPSRSGTETQYF. The complete variable domain, with remaining parts taken from reference TRBV7-2 and TRBJ2-5, reads GAGVSQSPSNKVTEKGKDVELRCDPISGHTALYWYRQSLGQGLEFLIYFQGNSAPDKSGLPSDRFSAERTGGSVSTLTIQRTQQEDSAVYLCASSPSRSGTETQYFGPGTRLLVL.

This clonotype came up a few times. The V call is TRBV29-1, the J call TRBJ1-2; TRBD1 matches at 10 bases. This CDR3 region has 14 residues. The junction had 4 bases not matched to a gene; V was cut back by 4 bases and J by 2 bases. Germline-derived CDR1 and CDR2 are SQVTM and ANQGSEA. The CDR3 loop reads CSVVETGGNYGYTF. The CDR3 DNA sequence: TGCAGCGTTGTTGAGACAGGGGGCAACTATGGCTACACCTTC.

This clonotype was counted between two and nine times. This chain links TRBV5-1 with TRBJ2-4, with TRBD2 identical over 8 bases. The DNA end is a closer match to TRBJ2-7, so the J assignment may be wrong. Germline CDR1 and CDR2: SGHRS and YFSETQ. The CDR3 extends over 17 amino acids. DNA of the CDR3: TGCGCCAGCAGCTTGGGGACGGGTAGCGGGATCCCCTACGAGCAGTACTTC. It translates to CASSLGTGSGIPYEQYF.

The J gene is TRBJ2-2, the V gene TRBV10-2; D is possibly TRBD2 (5 bases). CDR3 length equals 16 residues. Deletions cut 10 bases from V and 2 bases from J, with 20 bases between. Germline V CDR1 and CDR2: WSHSY, SAAADI. The CDR3 sequence is CATLTLSRGNTGELFF. In DNA, the CDR3 is TGCGCCACCTTAACCCTAAGCCGGGGTAACACCGGGGAGCTGTTTTTT.

This clonotype was detected a few times. The J gene is TRBJ2-1, the V gene TRBV7-8; 15 bases fit TRBD2. The CDR3 contains 16 residues. V lost 4 bases and J lost 8; bases outside the gene matches: 6. Germline loops: CDR1 SGHVS, CDR2 FQNEAQ. CDR3 DNA sequence: TGTGCCAGCAGCTGGCGGACTAGCGGGAGGGCCTATGAGCAGTTCTTC. Its protein is CASSWRTSGRAYEQFF.